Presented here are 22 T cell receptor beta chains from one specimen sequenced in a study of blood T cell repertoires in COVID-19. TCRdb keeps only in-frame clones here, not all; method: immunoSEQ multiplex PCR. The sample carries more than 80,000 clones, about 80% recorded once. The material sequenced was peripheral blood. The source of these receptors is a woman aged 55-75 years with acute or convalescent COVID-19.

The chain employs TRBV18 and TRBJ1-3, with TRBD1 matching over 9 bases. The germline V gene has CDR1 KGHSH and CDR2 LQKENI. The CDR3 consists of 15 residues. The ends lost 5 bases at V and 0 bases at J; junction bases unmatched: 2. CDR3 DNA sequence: TGTGCCAGCTCATGGACAGGGGACTCTGGAAACACCATATATTTT. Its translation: CASSWTGDSGNTIYF.

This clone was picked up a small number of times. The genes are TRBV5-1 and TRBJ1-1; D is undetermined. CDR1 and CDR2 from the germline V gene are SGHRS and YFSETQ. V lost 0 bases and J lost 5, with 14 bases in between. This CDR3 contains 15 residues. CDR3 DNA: TGCGCCAGCAGCTTGGGTCCAGGTGATGTTACTGAAGCTTTCTTT. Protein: CASSLGPGDVTEAFF.

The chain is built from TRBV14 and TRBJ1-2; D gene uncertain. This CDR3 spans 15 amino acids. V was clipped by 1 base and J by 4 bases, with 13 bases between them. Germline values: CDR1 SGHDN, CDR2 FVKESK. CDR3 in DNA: TGTGCCAGCAGCCAAGCGATCGGCACAGTCTATGGCTACACCTTC. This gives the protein CASSQAIGTVYGYTF.

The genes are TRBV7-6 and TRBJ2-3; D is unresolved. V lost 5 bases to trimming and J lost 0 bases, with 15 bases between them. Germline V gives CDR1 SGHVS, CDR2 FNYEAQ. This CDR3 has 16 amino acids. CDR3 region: CASSTRRGASTDTQYF. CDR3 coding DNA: TGTGCCAGCAGCACAAGGCGCGGTGCTAGCACAGATACGCAGTATTTT.

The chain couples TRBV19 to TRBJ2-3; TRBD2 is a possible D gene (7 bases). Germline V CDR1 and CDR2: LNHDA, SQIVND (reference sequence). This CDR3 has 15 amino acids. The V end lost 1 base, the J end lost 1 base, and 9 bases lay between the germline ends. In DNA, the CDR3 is TGTGCCAGTAGTATAGGGGAGGGGGGCACAGATACGCAGTATTTT. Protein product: CASSIGEGGTDTQYF.

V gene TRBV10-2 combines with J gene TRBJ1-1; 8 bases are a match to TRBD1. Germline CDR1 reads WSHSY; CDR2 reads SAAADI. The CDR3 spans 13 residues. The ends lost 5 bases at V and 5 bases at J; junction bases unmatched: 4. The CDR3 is CASSSTGVTEAFF. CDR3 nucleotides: TGCGCCAGCAGTTCGACAGGGGTGACTGAAGCTTTCTTT.

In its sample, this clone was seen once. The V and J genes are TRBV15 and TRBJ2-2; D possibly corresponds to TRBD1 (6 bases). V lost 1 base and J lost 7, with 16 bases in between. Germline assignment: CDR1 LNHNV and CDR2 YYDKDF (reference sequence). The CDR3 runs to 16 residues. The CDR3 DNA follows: TGTGCCACCAGCAGAGGGACTCAGGGGCCGTTCGGGGAGCTGTTTTTT. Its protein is CATSRGTQGPFGELFF.

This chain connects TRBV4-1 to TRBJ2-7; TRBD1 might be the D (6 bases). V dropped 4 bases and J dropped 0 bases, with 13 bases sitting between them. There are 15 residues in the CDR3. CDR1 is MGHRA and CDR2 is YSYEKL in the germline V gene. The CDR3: CASSLETGFSYEQYF. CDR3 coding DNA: TGCGCCAGCAGCCTCGAGACAGGATTCTCCTACGAGCAGTACTTC.

Here the CDR3 DNA reads TGTGCCAGCAGTTCCGGACAGGGCCAGGAAAAACTGTTTTTT. Encoded protein: CASSSGQGQEKLFF. This chain uses TRBV28 with TRBJ1-4, with TRBD1 matching 8 bases. Germline-derived CDR1 and CDR2 are MDHEN and SYDVKM. The CDR3 is 14 amino acids. V lost 4 bases to trimming and J lost 8 bases; unmatched junction nucleotides: 6. The whole variable domain, filled in from reference TRBV28 and TRBJ1-4, reads DVKVTQSSRYLVKRTGEKVFLECVQDMDHENMFWYRQDPGLGLRLIYFSYDVKMKEKGDIPEGYSVSREKKERFSLILESASTNQTSMYLCASSSGQGQEKLFFGSGTQLSVL.

The CDR3 DNA sequence: TGTGCCAGCAGTGAGGGGACAGGGAACACCGGGGAGCTGTTTTTT. Its protein product is CASSEGTGNTGELFF. This chain uses TRBV6-1 with TRBJ2-2; 8 nucleotides agree with TRBD1. The CDR3 has 15 amino acids. Germline CDR1 is MNHNS and CDR2 is SASEGT. The junction had 1 base not matched to a gene; V was cut back by 3 bases and J by 1 base.

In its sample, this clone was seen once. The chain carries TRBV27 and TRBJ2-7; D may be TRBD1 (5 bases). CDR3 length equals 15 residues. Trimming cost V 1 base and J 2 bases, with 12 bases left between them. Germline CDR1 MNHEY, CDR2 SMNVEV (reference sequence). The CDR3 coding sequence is TGTGCCAGCAGTTTATTGGGCCAAGGGGCCTACGAGCAGTACTTC. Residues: CASSLLGQGAYEQYF.

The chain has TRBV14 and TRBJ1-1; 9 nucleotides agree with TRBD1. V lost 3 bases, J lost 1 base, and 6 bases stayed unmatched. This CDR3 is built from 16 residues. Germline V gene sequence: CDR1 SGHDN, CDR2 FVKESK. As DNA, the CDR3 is TGTGCCAGCAGCCACCGACCGGGACAGGGGAACACTGAAGCTTTCTTT. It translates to CASSHRPGQGNTEAFF.

CDR3 sequence reads: CASSVGRQTSYNEQFF. CDR3 sequence (DNA): TGTGCCAGCAGTGTAGGACGACAGACCTCCTACAATGAGCAGTTCTTC. V usage is TRBV2 and J usage is TRBJ2-1; D possibly corresponds to TRBD1 (5 bases). This CDR3 contains 16 residues. The V gene lost 4 bases and the J gene lost 0 bases, with 13 bases spanning the gap. Germline CDR1 and CDR2: SNHLY and FYNNEI.

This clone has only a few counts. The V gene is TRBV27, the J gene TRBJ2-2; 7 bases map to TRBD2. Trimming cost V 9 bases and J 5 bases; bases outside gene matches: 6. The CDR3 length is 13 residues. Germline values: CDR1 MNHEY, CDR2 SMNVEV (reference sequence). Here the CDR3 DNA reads TGTGCCAGTCAACTAGCGCTAACCGGGGAGCTGTTTTTT. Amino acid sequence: CASQLALTGELFF.

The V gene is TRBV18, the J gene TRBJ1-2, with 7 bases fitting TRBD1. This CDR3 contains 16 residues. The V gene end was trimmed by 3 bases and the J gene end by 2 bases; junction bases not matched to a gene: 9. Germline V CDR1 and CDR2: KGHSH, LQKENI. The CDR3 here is CASSPPGTESNYGYTF. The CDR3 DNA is TGTGCCAGCTCACCCCCCGGGACAGAGTCAAACTATGGCTACACCTTC.

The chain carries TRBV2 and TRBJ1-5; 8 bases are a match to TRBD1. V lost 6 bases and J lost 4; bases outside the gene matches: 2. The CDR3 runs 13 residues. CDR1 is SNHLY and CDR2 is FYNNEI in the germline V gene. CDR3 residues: CASRGQVNQPQHF. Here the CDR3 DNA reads TGTGCCAGCAGGGGACAGGTGAATCAGCCCCAGCATTTT.

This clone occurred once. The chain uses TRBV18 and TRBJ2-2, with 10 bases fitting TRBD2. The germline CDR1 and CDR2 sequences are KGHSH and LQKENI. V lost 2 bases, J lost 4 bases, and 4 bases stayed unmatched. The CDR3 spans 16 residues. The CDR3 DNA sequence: TGTGCCAGCTCACCATGGAGCGGGAGGGGCACCGGGGAGCTGTTTTTT. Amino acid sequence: CASSPWSGRGTGELFF.

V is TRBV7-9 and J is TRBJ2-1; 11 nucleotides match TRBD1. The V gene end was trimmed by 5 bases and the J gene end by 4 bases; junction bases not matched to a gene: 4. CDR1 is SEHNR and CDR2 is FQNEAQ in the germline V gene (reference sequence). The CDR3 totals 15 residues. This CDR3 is CASSTGTGGYNEQFF. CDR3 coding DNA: TGTGCCAGCAGCACCGGGACAGGGGGGTACAATGAGCAGTTCTTC.

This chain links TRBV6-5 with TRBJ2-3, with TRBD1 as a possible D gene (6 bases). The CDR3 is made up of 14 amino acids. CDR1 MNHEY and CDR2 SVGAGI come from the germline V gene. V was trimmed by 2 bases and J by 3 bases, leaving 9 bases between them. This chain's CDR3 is CASSYTDRTDTQYF. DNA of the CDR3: TGTGCCAGCAGTTACACTGACAGGACAGATACGCAGTATTTT.

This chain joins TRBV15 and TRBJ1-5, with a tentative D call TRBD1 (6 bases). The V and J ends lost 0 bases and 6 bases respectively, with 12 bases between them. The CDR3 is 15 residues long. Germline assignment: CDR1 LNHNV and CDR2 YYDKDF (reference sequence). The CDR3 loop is CATSREAGGVQPQHF. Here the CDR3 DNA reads TGTGCCACCAGCAGAGAGGCGGGGGGCGTTCAGCCCCAGCATTTT.

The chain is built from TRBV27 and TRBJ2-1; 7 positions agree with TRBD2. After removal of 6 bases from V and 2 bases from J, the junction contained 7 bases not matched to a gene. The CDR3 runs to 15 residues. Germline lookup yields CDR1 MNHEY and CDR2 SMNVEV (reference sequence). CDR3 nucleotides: TGTGCCAGCAGCCGAAGGGAGGGCCCCTACAATGAGCAGTTCTTC. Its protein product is CASSRREGPYNEQFF.

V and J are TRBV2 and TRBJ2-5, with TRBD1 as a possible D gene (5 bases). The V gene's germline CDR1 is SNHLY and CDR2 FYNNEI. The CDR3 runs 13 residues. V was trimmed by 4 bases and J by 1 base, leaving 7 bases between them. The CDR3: CASSGGSQETQYF. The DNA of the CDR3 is TGTGCCAGCAGTGGGGGCAGCCAAGAGACCCAGTACTTC.